This TCR beta chain was recorded in a study of blood T cell repertoires in COVID-19. Study-wide context: Italy, Spain and the United States were the sources of the convalescent and acute COVID-19 samples. PBMCs, B-cell-depleted T cells, or T cells were the source of the cDNA or gDNA that made up the material.

Authors' methods: Reference gene primer amplification gave estimated nucleated cell counts. TCRdb's table, derived via immunoSEQ multiplex PCR, lists solely in-frame clones and lacks some. The D gene and trimming were derived from the DNA, and the V and J assignments and clone size from that table. The table lists 380,000 or so clones, 85% to 90% of them singletons, with around 0.97% in the top ten. This CDR3 comprises 13 residues. From germline, CDR1 is SNHLY and CDR2 FYNNEI. The V and J ends lost 4 bases and 1 base respectively, with 7 bases between them. Ages ranged from roughly 18 to 100 years, with residence in about two dozen US areas.

This chain joins TRBV2 and TRBJ1-1; D is ambiguous. This TCR came from a woman in her 30s with acute COVID-19. The source material was PBMCs or T cells enriched from blood (not recorded which). The CDR3: CASSVRGNTEAFF. CDR3 nucleotide sequence: TGTGCCAGCAGTGTAAGAGGGAACACTGAAGCTTTCTTT.